These 18 T cell receptor beta chains share one sample of origin, sequenced in a study of blood T cells in healthy people across ages. Then a second PCR, running about 6 to 12 cycles, was carried out with a sample-barcoded 5' primer and a J-beta primer mix. One entry per CDR3 protein results from TCRdb running MiXCR on the 5' RACE reads. Here the sample spans about 1.4 million distinct CDR3 sequences, approximately 60% being singletons. Sequenced input: blood. These receptors all come from a man aged 18 to 29 in good health.

The V gene is TRBV7-9, the J gene TRBJ2-7; D call uncertain. The germline CDR1 and CDR2 sequences are SEHNR and FQNEAQ (reference sequence). This CDR3 spans 15 amino acids. Trimming cost V 4 bases and J 7 bases, with 20 bases left between them. The CDR3 bases are TGTGCCAGCAGCTCAGTCGAGGCCTCAACTGGGGAGCAGTACTTC. This translates into CASSSVEASTGEQYF.

V usage is TRBV3-1 and J usage is TRBJ1-6; D perhaps matches TRBD1 (6 bases). V lost 6 bases, J lost 6 bases, and 12 bases lay in between. The germline CDR1 and CDR2 sequences are LGHDT and YNNKEL (reference sequence). The CDR3 totals 14 residues. CDR3 sequence reads: CASRETGGNSPLHF. The CDR3 region has the DNA TGTGCCAGCAGGGAGACAGGAGGTAATTCACCCCTCCACTTT.

J is TRBJ1-5 and V is TRBV10-3; maybe TRBD1 (6 bases). Germline loops: CDR1 ENHRY, CDR2 SYGVKD. Trimming took off 2 bases at V and 2 bases at J, with 10 bases between the two ends. The CDR3 loop spans 15 amino acids. CDR3 coding DNA: TGTGCCATCAGTGAGGACAGGTTGGGCAATCAGCCCCAGCATTTT. It codes for CAISEDRLGNQPQHF.

The J gene is TRBJ2-7, the V gene TRBV5-1; tentative D call: TRBD2 (6 bases). The CDR3 is made up of 14 amino acids. Germline CDR1 and CDR2: SGHRS and YFSETQ. Trimming pared 0 bases from V and 7 bases from J, leaving 14 bases between. The CDR3 bases are TGCGCCAGCAGCTTGGGGACGGACCGGGGGGAGCAGTACTTC. Translated, it gives CASSLGTDRGEQYF. Looking up the rest from reference TRBV5-1 and TRBJ2-7 gives the full variable domain: KAGVTQTPRYLIKTRGQQVTLSCSPISGHRSVSWYQQTPGQGLQFLFEYFSETQRNKGNFPGRFSGRQFSNSRSEMNVSTLELGDSALYLCASSLGTDRGEQYFGPGTRLTVT.

This sequence joins TRBV5-1 and TRBJ2-7; D is unclear. Trimming removed 1 base at V and 3 bases at J, with 11 bases between. From germline, CDR1 is SGHRS and CDR2 YFSETQ. This CDR3 region has 14 residues. CDR3 protein: CASSLTVTNYEQYF. The DNA for the CDR3 is TGCGCCAGCAGCTTGACGGTAACCAACTACGAGCAGTACTTC.

The chain has TRBV29-1 and TRBJ2-4; D gene uncertain. The last part of the DNA fits TRBJ2-7 better; the J call may be wrong. CDR3 length: 15 residues. From germline, CDR1 is SQVTM and CDR2 ANQGSEA. DNA of the CDR3: TGCAGCGTTGAAGTAGCAGAGTCCCTCCCCTACGAGCAGTACTTC. Amino acids: CSVEVAESLPYEQYF.

This chain joins TRBV10-3 and TRBJ2-5, with no clear D. This CDR3 spans 13 amino acids. Trimming stripped 2 bases from V and 0 bases from J, with 4 bases between. Germline values: CDR1 ENHRY, CDR2 SYGVKD. The CDR3 protein is CAISEIHQETQYF. Written as DNA, the CDR3 is TGTGCCATCAGTGAGATTCACCAAGAGACCCAGTACTTC.

This clonotype came up a few times. DNA of the CDR3: TGCAGCGTTGAATTGGCTAGCGGGGGCAATGAGCAGTTCTTC. This encodes CSVELASGGNEQFF. The rearrangement links TRBV29-1 to TRBJ2-1, with TRBD2 matching 10 bases. The CDR3 covers 14 residues. Germline assignment: CDR1 SQVTM and CDR2 ANQGSEA. Trimming at V came to 2 bases and at J to 6 bases, leaving 4 bases not matched to a gene.

The rearrangement links TRBV10-3 to TRBJ2-7, with TRBD1 identical over 10 bases. Germline V gene data show CDR1 as ENHRY and CDR2 as SYGVKD. J lost 1 base, V lost 2 bases, and 5 bases had no gene match. The CDR3 loop spans 16 amino acids. CDR3 in DNA: TGTGCCATCAGTGAGGCCGGGACAGGGGTATCCTACGAGCAGTACTTC. Its translation is CAISEAGTGVSYEQYF.

The gene calls are TRBV3-1 and TRBJ2-1, with D perhaps TRBD2 (6 bases). This CDR3 contains 13 residues. CDR1 is LGHDT and CDR2 is YNNKEL in the germline V gene (reference sequence). Trimming removed 5 bases from V and 8 bases from J, with 13 bases in between. The CDR3 nucleotides are TGTGCCAGCAGCTGGGGGACTCCTGATGAGCAGTTCTTC. Translation: CASSWGTPDEQFF.

This clonotype was detected a few times. The CDR3 DNA reads as TGTGCCAGCAGTTTCCTCGCGGAAGCCTACGAGCAGTACTTC. Translated: CASSFLAEAYEQYF. This rearrangement joins TRBV27 to TRBJ2-4; D not resolved. Judging by the DNA end, TRBJ2-7 fits better; the J call may be wrong. CDR3 size: 14 residues. Germline V gene lookup returns CDR1 MNHEY and CDR2 SMNVEV (reference sequence).

On this clonotype itself: A read error may account for a junction end that differs from germline. The CDR3 protein is CSVPNSEAFF. The CDR3 coding sequence is TGCAGTGTTCCAAACAGTGAAGCTTTCTTT. This chain uses TRBV20-1 with TRBJ1-1; D not certain. Germline CDR1 and CDR2: DFQATT and SNEGSKA (reference sequence). The CDR3 covers 10 residues.

The V gene is TRBV20-1, the J gene TRBJ2-7; 9 bases are a match to TRBD2. V shed 0 bases, J shed 4 bases, and the junction held 10 bases outside the gene matches. This CDR3 region has 16 residues. Germline CDR1 is DFQATT and CDR2 is SNEGSKA (reference sequence). The CDR3 sequence: CSARDLDSGRVYEQYF. CDR3 coding DNA: TGCAGTGCTAGAGATCTCGATAGCGGGAGAGTGTACGAGCAGTACTTC.

This chain links TRBV6-1 with TRBJ2-4; a weak D match, TRBD1 (6 bases). The V gene's germline CDR1 is MNHNS and CDR2 SASEGT. CDR3 size: 18 residues. V was cut by 6 bases and J by 8 bases, with 29 bases left in between. CDR3 loop: CASRPIGPDRSNRYIQYF. The CDR3 nucleotides are TGTGCCAGCAGGCCGATAGGTCCGGACAGATCAAATCGGTACATTCAGTACTTC.

The chain couples TRBV2 to TRBJ2-4, with 10 bases matching TRBD2. V shed 1 base, J shed 8 bases, and the junction held 8 bases outside the gene matches. Germline-derived CDR1 and CDR2 are SNHLY and FYNNEI. This CDR3 region has 16 residues. The CDR3 nucleotides are TGTGCCAGCAGTGAAGGGAGCGGGGGGGCGTTGGACATTCAGTACTTC. Amino acids: CASSEGSGGALDIQYF.

This chain links TRBV13 with TRBJ2-2, with D unclear. The length of the CDR3 is 13 residues. Germline CDR1 reads PRHDT; CDR2 reads FYEKMQ (reference sequence). Deletions cut 3 bases from V and 9 bases from J, with 11 bases between. This chain's CDR3 is CASSFFGFRELFF. Here the CDR3 DNA reads TGTGCCAGCAGCTTTTTCGGATTCCGGGAGCTGTTTTTT.

The chain couples TRBV3-1 to TRBJ2-7, with TRBD2 matching over 8 bases. Germline CDR1 LGHDT, CDR2 YNNKEL (reference sequence). The CDR3 loop spans 14 amino acids. V trimming: 8 bases; J trimming: 6 bases; junction bases outside the gene matches: 12. The CDR3 DNA follows: TGTGCCAGCCAGAACGGGGGGACTAGTAGCGAGCAGTACTTC. It specifies CASQNGGTSSEQYF.

This clonotype was seen only a few times. The gene calls are TRBV29-1 and TRBJ2-3, with TRBD1 matching 9 bases. The V and J ends lost 6 bases and 2 bases, in that order; junction bases with no gene match: 6. This CDR3 has 14 residues. Germline CDR1 SQVTM, CDR2 ANQGSEA. The CDR3 DNA is TGCAGCGTAGTCCGGGACAGGGCCACAGATACGCAGTATTTT. Protein: CSVVRDRATDTQYF.